One and the same sample provided the 24 T cell receptor beta chains below, sequenced in a study of cytomegalovirus exposure and HLA in healthy donors. The PCR had 60 Vbeta and 13 Jbeta primers. This table comes from immunoSEQ multiplex PCR, and its TCRdb copy is limited to in-frame clones, with some not included. This table holds about 200,000 clones, around 80% found once. The material sequenced was PBMCs. Receptors were obtained from a middle-aged man in good health and CMV-seropositive.

The rearrangement links TRBV28 to TRBJ1-1; a possible D gene is TRBD1 (5 bases). The CDR3 consists of 14 residues. Germline V CDR1 and CDR2: MDHEN, SYDVKM. The V and J ends lost 5 bases and 4 bases respectively, with 14 bases between them. CDR3 in amino acids: CASSPWVGGTEAFF. The CDR3 nucleotides read TGTGCCAGCAGTCCCTGGGTGGGGGGCACTGAAGCTTTCTTT.

V usage is TRBV2 and J usage is TRBJ1-5; the match to TRBD1 covers 9 bases. Unmatched junction bases numbered 4, after V lost 4 bases and J lost 6 bases. The CDR3 covers 14 residues. Germline CDR1 SNHLY, CDR2 FYNNEI. This CDR3 reads CASSADRGRQPQHF. CDR3 nucleotides: TGTGCCAGCAGTGCGGACAGGGGTCGTCAGCCCCAGCATTTT.

J is TRBJ2-3 and V is TRBV7-2; D is unresolved. V shed 1 base and J shed 6 bases, with 8 bases lying between them. CDR3 length: 13 residues. CDR1 is SGHTA and CDR2 is FQGNSA in the germline V gene. CDR3 DNA sequence: TGTGCCAGCAGCTTAGGGGCTTACGATACGCAGTATTTT. Amino acid sequence: CASSLGAYDTQYF. The full variable domain, completed using reference TRBV7-2 and TRBJ2-3, is GAGVSQSPSNKVTEKGKDVELRCDPISGHTALYWYRQSLGQGLEFLIYFQGNSAPDKSGLPSDRFSAERTGGSVSTLTIQRTQQEDSAVYLCASSLGAYDTQYFGPGTRLTVL.

The chain links TRBV5-1 to TRBJ1-3; D not certain. The V end was cut by 4 bases, the J end by 2 bases, with 13 bases between. The CDR3 runs to 15 residues. Germline V gene data show CDR1 as SGHRS and CDR2 as YFSETQ. In DNA form, the CDR3 reads TGCGCCAGCAGCACCGACCCGGGAGCTGGAAACACCATATATTTT. Translating it yields CASSTDPGAGNTIYF.

V usage is TRBV27 and J usage is TRBJ2-7; 10 bases line up with TRBD2. CDR3 length: 14 residues. The germline CDR1 and CDR2 sequences are MNHEY and SMNVEV (reference sequence). V gave up 8 bases and J gave up 2 bases; unmatched junction bases: 6. CDR3 bases: TGTGCCAGCGTTCCTAGCGGGAGTACCTACGAGCAGTACTTC. Encoded protein: CASVPSGSTYEQYF.

The chain joins TRBV30 to TRBJ2-4; possible D gene TRBD1, 5 bases. Trimming cost V 0 bases and J 3 bases, with 12 bases left between them. Looked up from germline, CDR1 is GTSNPN and CDR2 is SVGIG (reference sequence). CDR3 length equals 15 residues. CDR3 in DNA: TGTGCCTGGAGTGTAGGGGTATTAGGCAAAAACATTCAGTACTTC. Translated, it gives CAWSVGVLGKNIQYF.

V and J are TRBV27 and TRBJ2-1; D is uncertain. Germline V gives CDR1 MNHEY, CDR2 SMNVEV (reference sequence). The CDR3 is 14 residues long. The V gene lost 2 bases and the J gene lost 0 bases, with 5 bases spanning the gap. In nucleotides, the CDR3 is TGTGCCAGCAGTTTAAAGAGCTCCTACAATGAGCAGTTCTTC. This translates into CASSLKSSYNEQFF.

CDR3 coding DNA: TGTGCCAGCAGATCGGGACAGATCTACGAGCAGTACTTC. Its translation is CASRSGQIYEQYF. The chain has TRBV6-5 and TRBJ2-7; 7 bases match TRBD1. CDR1 and CDR2 from the germline V gene are MNHEY and SVGAGI. The CDR3 is 13 amino acids. V lost 6 bases and J lost 3; bases outside the gene matches: 5.

The chain has TRBV4-1 and TRBJ1-3; possibly TRBD1 for D (5 bases). The CDR3 is made up of 16 amino acids. Trimming stripped 0 bases from V and 0 bases from J, with 9 bases between. The germline gives CDR1 MGHRA, CDR2 YSYEKL. The CDR3 sequence: CASSQDGGFSGNTIYF. The CDR3 nucleotides read TGCGCCAGCAGCCAAGACGGGGGGTTCTCTGGAAACACCATATATTTT.

This chain's CDR3 is CAISDPSGRTYEQYF. Written as DNA, the CDR3 is TGTGCCATCAGTGATCCTAGCGGGCGAACTTACGAGCAGTACTTC. The V call is TRBV10-3, the J call TRBJ2-7, with 8 positions matching TRBD2. Unmatched junction bases numbered 8, after V lost 3 bases and J lost 4 bases. The CDR3 totals 15 residues. CDR1 and CDR2 from the germline V gene are ENHRY and SYGVKD.

Only a few counts were recorded for this clone. This rearrangement joins TRBV7-2 to TRBJ1-2, with TRBD1 identical over 12 bases. The CDR3 is made up of 16 amino acids. The V and J ends lost 5 bases and 4 bases, in that order; junction bases with no gene match: 8. Germline lookup yields CDR1 SGHTA and CDR2 FQGNSA. The CDR3 nucleotides are TGTGCCAGCAGCACGGGACAGGGGGCTGTATTCTATGGCTACACCTTC. As protein: CASSTGQGAVFYGYTF.

This chain joins TRBV7-9 and TRBJ1-6; a weak D match, TRBD1 (6 bases). The CDR3 spans 15 residues. Germline CDR1 is SEHNR and CDR2 is FQNEAQ (reference sequence). The V end was cut by 1 base, the J end by 15 bases, with 19 bases between. The CDR3 sequence: CASSLEGGPRMGLHF. CDR3 bases: TGTGCCAGCAGCTTAGAAGGGGGACCGCGGATGGGCCTCCACTTT.

The chain employs TRBV11-2 and TRBJ2-1; 7 nucleotides line up with TRBD2. CDR1 and CDR2 (germline): SGHAT, FQNNGV. The J segment lost 3 bases and the V segment lost 3 bases, leaving 2 bases of the junction unmatched. The CDR3 runs to 14 residues. DNA for the CDR3: TGTGCCAGCAGCTTGAGGGACTACTACAATGAGCAGTTCTTC. Protein sequence: CASSLRDYYNEQFF.

The chain joins TRBV2 to TRBJ1-2; TRBD1 is a possible D gene (6 bases). V lost 4 bases and J lost 8, with 20 bases in between. Germline CDR1 is SNHLY and CDR2 is FYNNEI. The CDR3 covers 15 residues. CDR3 in amino acids: CASSVTQGSGEGYTF. For the CDR3, the DNA is TGTGCCAGCAGTGTAACACAGGGTTCGGGCGAGGGCTACACCTTC.

V and J are TRBV29-1 and TRBJ2-3; D gene uncertain. The CDR3 length is 11 residues. Germline V gives CDR1 SQVTM, CDR2 ANQGSEA. The V end lost 1 base, the J end lost 4 bases, and 3 bases lay between the germline ends. Written as DNA, the CDR3 is TGCAGCGTTGAAGTAGCAGATACGCAGTATTTT. It encodes CSVEVADTQYF.

V usage is TRBV7-9 and J usage is TRBJ2-1, with a tentative D call TRBD1 (6 bases). Germline CDR1 reads SEHNR; CDR2 reads FQNEAQ (reference sequence). CDR3 size: 14 residues. V was cut by 6 bases and J by 4 bases, with 13 bases left in between. The CDR3 protein is CASRTMTGYNEQFF. CDR3 DNA: TGTGCCAGCAGGACCATGACAGGTTACAATGAGCAGTTCTTC.

The chain couples TRBV5-1 to TRBJ2-5; D is ambiguous. V was pared by 5 bases and J by 3 bases, with 14 bases between. Per the germline V gene, CDR1 is SGHRS and CDR2 is YFSETQ. The CDR3 extends over 14 amino acids. The CDR3 nucleotides read TGCGCCAGCAGTACCCTAGGAACGAAAGAGACCCAGTACTTC. It is translated as CASSTLGTKETQYF.

The chain has TRBV15 and TRBJ2-7, with 11 bases that match TRBD1. There are 16 residues in the CDR3. Losses at the gene ends were 5 bases for V and 4 bases for J; bases not matched to a gene: 10. Germline V CDR1 and CDR2: LNHNV, YYDKDF (reference sequence). The CDR3 DNA follows: TGTGCCACCAGCCGCGGTCGGGGACAGGGGGATTACGAGCAGTACTTC. Its protein is CATSRGRGQGDYEQYF. The full variable domain, its missing parts supplied by reference TRBV15 and TRBJ2-7, is DAMVIQNPRYQVTQFGKPVTLSCSQTLNHNVMYWYQQKSSQAPKLLFHYYDKDFNNEADTPDNFQSRRPNTSFCFLDIRSPGLGDTAMYLCATSRGRGQGDYEQYFGPGTRLTVT.

The V call is TRBV9, the J call TRBJ2-7; weak D call: TRBD1 (5 bases). The CDR3 extends over 13 amino acids. CDR1 is SGDLS, CDR2 YYNGEE, per germline. V was trimmed by 0 bases and J by 2 bases, leaving 6 bases between them. The DNA of the CDR3 is TGTGCCAGCAGCGTAGGACAGACCTACGAGCAGTACTTC. This codes for CASSVGQTYEQYF.

This CDR3 reads CASSQEASIAYEQYF. The CDR3 nucleotides read TGTGCCAGCAGCCAGGAGGCATCAATCGCCTACGAGCAGTACTTC. The rearrangement links TRBV5-4 to TRBJ2-7; tentative D call: TRBD2 (5 bases). With 4 bases removed from V and 2 bases from J, the gap between germline ends came to 16 bases. This CDR3 contains 15 residues. Germline V gene sequence: CDR1 SGHNT, CDR2 YYREEE (reference sequence).

V usage is TRBV5-4 and J usage is TRBJ2-1, with 16 bases matching TRBD2. The CDR3 has 16 residues. The V gene's germline CDR1 is SGHNT and CDR2 YYREEE (reference sequence). V trimming: 2 bases; J trimming: 10 bases; junction bases outside the gene matches: 6. CDR3 sequence reads: CASSFPGTSGRGEQFF. CDR3 in DNA: TGTGCCAGCAGCTTCCCGGGGACTAGCGGGAGGGGAGAGCAGTTCTTC.

CDR3: CASSAGLAGGPRRETQYF. Here the CDR3 DNA reads TGTGCCAGCAGCGCGGGACTAGCGGGAGGGCCACGCCGAGAGACCCAGTACTTC. The chain recombines TRBV7-3 with TRBJ2-5; 16 bases map to TRBD2. Losses at the gene ends were 5 bases for V and 4 bases for J; bases not matched to a gene: 10. The CDR3 has 18 amino acids. The germline gives CDR1 SGHTA, CDR2 FQGTGA.

The J gene is TRBJ2-2, the V gene TRBV5-1, with 7 bases aligning to TRBD2. V trimming: 1 base; J trimming: 5 bases; junction bases outside the gene matches: 8. The CDR3 runs 16 residues. Germline assignment: CDR1 SGHRS and CDR2 YFSETQ. The CDR3 region is CASSLQSGGRTGELFF. In DNA form, the CDR3 reads TGCGCCAGCAGCTTGCAGTCGGGAGGACGAACCGGGGAGCTGTTTTTT.

This chain uses TRBV6-4 with TRBJ1-5, with TRBD1 matching over 8 bases. This CDR3 is 17 amino acids long. CDR1 is MRHNA and CDR2 is SNTAGT in the germline V gene. Germline trimming cut 9 bases from V and 1 base from J; bases unmatched to any gene: 14. The CDR3 protein is CASSGQGRGVSNQPQHF. CDR3 sequence (DNA): TGTGCCAGTTCCGGACAGGGTCGGGGCGTAAGCAATCAGCCCCAGCATTTT.